This T cell receptor beta chain was recovered during a study of PD-1 blockade in classical Hodgkin lymphoma. Overall study results and limits: Significant TCR diversity gains by C4D1 occurred in CD4+ but not CD8+ cells. Some patients began nivolumab under 1 year after ASCT. These patients were excluded from later analyses. Baseline diversity was lower in partial responders and progressors than complete responders.

The time point denotes: cycle 4 day 1 (C4D1), after more than five weeks of nivolumab. In every patient, relapse followed autologous stem cell transplantation, while exposure to brentuximab vedotin differed. Complete response, partial response or progressive disease was each patient's best response. V shed 0 bases and J shed 5 bases, with 19 bases lying between them. This CDR3 has 17 residues. The germline gives CDR1 LGHNA, CDR2 YNFKEQ. With respect to this clone: Its matching antigen is unknown.

The assay was immunoSEQ multiplex PCR, and TCRdb's table has in-frame clones only and misses some. The sample lists 20,000 or so clones, 80% occurring once. The receptor's source is a human donor with classical Hodgkin lymphoma. The sample in question was peripheral blood mononuclear cells (PBMCs), obtained before the fourth cycle of nivolumab. V gene TRBV4-2 combines with J gene TRBJ2-5, with D hard to call. DNA of the CDR3: TGTGCCAGCAGCCAAGAGATAGGTCAGGTTATCGTCGAGACCCAGTACTTC. Amino acids: CASSQEIGQVIVETQYF.